The T cell receptor (beta chain) described here comes from a study of blood T cell repertoires in COVID-19. Study in general: The cDNA or gDNA used as material had been derived from T cells, B-cell-depleted T cells, or PBMCs.

In Seattle, patients joined the study during active infection and were tracked longitudinally. Trimming removed 4 bases from V and 9 bases from J, with 13 bases in between. The CDR3 length is 13 residues. Data came from immunoSEQ multiplex PCR; TCRdb stores just in-frame clones and leaves some out. The data show roughly 200,000 clones, with 85% to 90% seen just once and roughly a tenth held by the top ten. This clonotype was obtained from a woman between 45 and 65 years old with COVID-19, enrolled during active disease. Sequenced sample: peripheral blood. V usage is TRBV12-3 or TRBV12-4 and J usage is TRBJ2-1, with D perhaps matching TRBD1 (6 bases). CDR3 amino acids: CASSSYRASEQFF. Written as DNA, the CDR3 is TGTGCCAGCAGTTCTTACAGGGCGTCTGAGCAGTTCTTC.